This T cell receptor (beta chain) was found in a study of cytomegalovirus exposure and HLA in healthy donors. Study details: The same platform used for the 666 first-cohort repertoires was also used for the 100 to 150 validation repertoires, as a later analysis reported.

Donors were drawn from the approximately 120-subject validation cohort, separate from the approximately 680-subject first cohort. Clones were sequenced by immunoSEQ multiplex PCR, and TCRdb holds only the in-frame ones, with some missing. The table shows roughly 310,000 clones, with approximately 86% occurring only once. This clone occurred once. As yet, its antigen is unknown. Study conclusions and caveats: The authors listed about 170 TCR beta chains as cytomegalovirus-associated.

Trimming shortened V by 1 base and J by 7 bases, and 7 bases separated the two germline ends. The CDR3 extends over 13 amino acids. CDR1 SGHVS and CDR2 FNYEAQ come from the germline V gene. V usage is TRBV7-6 and J usage is TRBJ2-2; no definite D call. The material sequenced was PBMCs. The receptor comes from a young man in good health and CMV-seronegative. The CDR3 reads CASSLGTGGELFF. The CDR3 coding sequence is TGTGCCAGCAGCTTAGGAACGGGCGGGGAGCTGTTTTTT.